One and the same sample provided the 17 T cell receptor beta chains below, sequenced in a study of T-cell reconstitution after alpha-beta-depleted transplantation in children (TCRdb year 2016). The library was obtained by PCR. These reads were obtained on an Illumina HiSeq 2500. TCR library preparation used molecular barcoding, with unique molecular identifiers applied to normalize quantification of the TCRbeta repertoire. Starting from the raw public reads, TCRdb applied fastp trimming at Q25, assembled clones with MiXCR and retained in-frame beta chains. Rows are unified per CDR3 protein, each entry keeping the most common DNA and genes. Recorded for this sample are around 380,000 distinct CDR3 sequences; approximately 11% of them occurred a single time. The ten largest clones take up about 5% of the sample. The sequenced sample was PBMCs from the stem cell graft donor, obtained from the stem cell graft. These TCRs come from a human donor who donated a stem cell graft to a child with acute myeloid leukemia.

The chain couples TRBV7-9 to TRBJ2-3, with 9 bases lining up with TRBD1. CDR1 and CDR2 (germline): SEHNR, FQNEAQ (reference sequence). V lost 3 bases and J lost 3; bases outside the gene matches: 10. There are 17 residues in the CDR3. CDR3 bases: TGTGCCAGCAGCTTTCCCTGGGGACAGGGTGGGACAGATACGCAGTATTTT. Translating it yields CASSFPWGQGGTDTQYF.

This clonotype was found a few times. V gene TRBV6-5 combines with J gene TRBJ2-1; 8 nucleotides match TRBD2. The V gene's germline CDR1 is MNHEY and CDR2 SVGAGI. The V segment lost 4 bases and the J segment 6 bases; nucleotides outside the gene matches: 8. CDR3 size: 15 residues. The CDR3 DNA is TGTGCCAGCAGTTCCTCCCTCGGGAGGGCCAATGAGCAGTTCTTC. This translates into CASSSSLGRANEQFF.

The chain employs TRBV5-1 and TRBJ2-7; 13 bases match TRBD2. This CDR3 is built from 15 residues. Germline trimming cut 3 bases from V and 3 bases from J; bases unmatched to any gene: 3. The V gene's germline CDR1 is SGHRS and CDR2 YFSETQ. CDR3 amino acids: CASSYGLAGDYEQYF. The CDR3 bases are TGCGCCAGCAGCTACGGACTAGCGGGAGACTACGAGCAGTACTTC.

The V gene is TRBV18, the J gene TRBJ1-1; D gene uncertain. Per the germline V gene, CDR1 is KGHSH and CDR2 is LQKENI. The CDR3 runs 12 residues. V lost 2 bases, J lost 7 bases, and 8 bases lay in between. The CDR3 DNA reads TGTGCCAGCTCACCAGAGACCGATGAAGCTTTCTTT. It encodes CASSPETDEAFF.

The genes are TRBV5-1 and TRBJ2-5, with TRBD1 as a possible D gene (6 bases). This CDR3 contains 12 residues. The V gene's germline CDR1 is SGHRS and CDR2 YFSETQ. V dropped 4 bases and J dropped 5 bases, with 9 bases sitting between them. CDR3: CASSTQGETQYF. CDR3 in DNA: TGCGCCAGCAGCACCCAGGGGGAGACCCAGTACTTC.

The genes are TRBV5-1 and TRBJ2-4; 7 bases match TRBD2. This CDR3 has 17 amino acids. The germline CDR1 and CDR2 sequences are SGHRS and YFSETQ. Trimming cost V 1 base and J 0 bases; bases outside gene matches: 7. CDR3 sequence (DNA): TGCGCCAGCAGCTTGCGGGCTAGCGGTTTAGCCAAAAACATTCAGTACTTC. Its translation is CASSLRASGLAKNIQYF.

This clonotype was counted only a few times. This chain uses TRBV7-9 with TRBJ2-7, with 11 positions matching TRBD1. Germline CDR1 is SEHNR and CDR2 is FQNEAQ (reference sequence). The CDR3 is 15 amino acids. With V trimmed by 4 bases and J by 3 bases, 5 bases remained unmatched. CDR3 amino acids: CASSWTGGQSYEQYF. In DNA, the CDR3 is TGTGCCAGCAGCTGGACAGGGGGCCAAAGCTACGAGCAGTACTTC.

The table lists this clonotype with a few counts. CDR3 nucleotides: TGCGCCAGCCAAACAGAGACCGCTGAAGCTTTCTTT. Its translation: CASQTETAEAFF. The J gene is TRBJ1-1, the V gene TRBV5-1, with no clear D. Germline CDR1 SGHRS, CDR2 YFSETQ. There are 12 residues in the CDR3. Trimming stripped 7 bases from V and 6 bases from J, with 13 bases between.

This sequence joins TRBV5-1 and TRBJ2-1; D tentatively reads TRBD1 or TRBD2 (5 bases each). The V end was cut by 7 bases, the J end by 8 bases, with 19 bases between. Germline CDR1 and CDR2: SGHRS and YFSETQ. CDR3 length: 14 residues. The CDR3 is CASHRDLEGDEQFF. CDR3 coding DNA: TGCGCCAGCCACCGGGACCTAGAAGGGGATGAGCAGTTCTTC.

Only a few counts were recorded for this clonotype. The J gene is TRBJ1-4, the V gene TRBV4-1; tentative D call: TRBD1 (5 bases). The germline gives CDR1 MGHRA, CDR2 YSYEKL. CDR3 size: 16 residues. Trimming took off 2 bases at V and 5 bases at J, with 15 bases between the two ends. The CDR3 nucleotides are TGCGCCAGCAGCCAAACGGGGGGTAGGGTAAATGAAAAACTGTTTTTT. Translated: CASSQTGGRVNEKLFF.

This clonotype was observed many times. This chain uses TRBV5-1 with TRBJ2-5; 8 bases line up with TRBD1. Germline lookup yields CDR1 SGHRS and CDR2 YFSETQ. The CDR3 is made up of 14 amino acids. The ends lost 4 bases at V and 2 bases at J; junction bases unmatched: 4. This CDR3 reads CASSPGQEQETQYF. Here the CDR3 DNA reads TGCGCCAGCAGCCCGGGACAGGAGCAAGAGACCCAGTACTTC.

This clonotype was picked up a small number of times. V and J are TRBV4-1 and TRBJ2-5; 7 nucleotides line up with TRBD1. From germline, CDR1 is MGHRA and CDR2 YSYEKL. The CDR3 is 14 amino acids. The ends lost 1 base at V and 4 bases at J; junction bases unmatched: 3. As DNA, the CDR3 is TGCGCCAGCAGCCAAGGACAGGGCGGAGAGACCCAGTACTTC. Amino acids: CASSQGQGGETQYF.

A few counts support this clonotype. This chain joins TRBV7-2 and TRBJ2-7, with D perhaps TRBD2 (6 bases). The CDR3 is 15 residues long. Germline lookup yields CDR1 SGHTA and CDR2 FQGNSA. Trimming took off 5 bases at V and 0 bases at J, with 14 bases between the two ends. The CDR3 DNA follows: TGTGCCAGCAGCCTGGAGGGTGGTCCCTCCTACGAGCAGTACGTC. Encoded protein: CASSLEGGPSYEQYV.

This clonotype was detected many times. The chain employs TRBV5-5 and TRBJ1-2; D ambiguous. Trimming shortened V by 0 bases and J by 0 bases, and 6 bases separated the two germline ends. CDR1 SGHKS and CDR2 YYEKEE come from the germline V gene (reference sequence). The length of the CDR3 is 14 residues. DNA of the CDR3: TGTGCCAGCAGCTTGGTAGCAGCTAACTATGGCTACACCTTC. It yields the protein CASSLVAANYGYTF.

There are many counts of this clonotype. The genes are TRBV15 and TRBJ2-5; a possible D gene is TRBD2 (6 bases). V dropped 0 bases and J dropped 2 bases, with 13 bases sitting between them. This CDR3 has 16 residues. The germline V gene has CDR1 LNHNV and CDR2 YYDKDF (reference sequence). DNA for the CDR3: TGTGCCACCAGCAGAGATGGCGGGGCAGGGCAAGAGACCCAGTACTTC. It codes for CATSRDGGAGQETQYF.

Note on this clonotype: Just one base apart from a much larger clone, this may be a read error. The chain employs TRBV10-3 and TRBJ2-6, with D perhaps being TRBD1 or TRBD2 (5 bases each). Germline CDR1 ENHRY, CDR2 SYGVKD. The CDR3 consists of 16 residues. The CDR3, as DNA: TGTGCCATCAGTGGTGGGACCGGCTCTGGGGCCAACGGCCTGACTTTC. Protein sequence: CAISGGTGSGANGLTF.

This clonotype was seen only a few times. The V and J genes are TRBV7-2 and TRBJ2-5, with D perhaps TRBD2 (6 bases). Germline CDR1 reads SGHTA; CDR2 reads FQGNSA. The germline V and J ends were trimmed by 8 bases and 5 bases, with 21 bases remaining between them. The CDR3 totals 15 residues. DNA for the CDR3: TGTGCCAGCGAACTCAATAGCGTCGGAGGGGAGACCCAGTACTTC. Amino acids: CASELNSVGGETQYF.